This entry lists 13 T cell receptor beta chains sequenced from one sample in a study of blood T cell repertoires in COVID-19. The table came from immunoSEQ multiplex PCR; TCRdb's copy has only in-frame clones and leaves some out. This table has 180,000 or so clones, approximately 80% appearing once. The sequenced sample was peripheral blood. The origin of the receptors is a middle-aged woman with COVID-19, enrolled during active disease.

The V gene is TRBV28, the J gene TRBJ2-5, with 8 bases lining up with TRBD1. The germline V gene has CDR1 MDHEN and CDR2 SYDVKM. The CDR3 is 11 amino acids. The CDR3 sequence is CATRGPETQYF. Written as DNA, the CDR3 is TGTGCTACCAGGGGGCCAGAGACCCAGTACTTC.

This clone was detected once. The CDR3 nucleotides read TGCAGCGCGGGCGAGGGGGGGGCGCGCACTGAAGCTTTCTTT. Its protein is CSAGEGGARTEAFF. This chain connects TRBV29-1 to TRBJ1-1, with D possibly being TRBD1 (6 bases). Trimming took off 7 bases at V and 4 bases at J, with 19 bases between the two ends. Germline assignment: CDR1 SQVTM and CDR2 ANQGSEA. There are 14 residues in the CDR3.

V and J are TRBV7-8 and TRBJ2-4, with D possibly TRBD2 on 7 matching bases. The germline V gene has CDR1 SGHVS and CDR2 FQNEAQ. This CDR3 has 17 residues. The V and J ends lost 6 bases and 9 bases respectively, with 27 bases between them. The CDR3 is CASSPPLATWGRGIQYF. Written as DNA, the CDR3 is TGTGCCAGCAGTCCGCCACTAGCGACCTGGGGGCGCGGCATTCAGTACTTC.

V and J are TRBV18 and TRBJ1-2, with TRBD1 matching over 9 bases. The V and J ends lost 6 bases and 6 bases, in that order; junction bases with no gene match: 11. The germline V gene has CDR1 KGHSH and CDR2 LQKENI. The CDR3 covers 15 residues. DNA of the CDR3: TGTGCCAGCTCTCTCAGCGGACAGGGGTTCAATGGCTACACCTTC. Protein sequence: CASSLSGQGFNGYTF.

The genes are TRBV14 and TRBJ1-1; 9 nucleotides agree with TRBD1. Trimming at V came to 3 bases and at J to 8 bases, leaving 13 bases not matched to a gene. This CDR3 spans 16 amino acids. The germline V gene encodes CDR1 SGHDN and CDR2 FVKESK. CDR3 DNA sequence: TGTGCCAGCAGCCACCCGCCCTGGCTGGGACAGGGCGAAGCTTTCTTT. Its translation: CASSHPPWLGQGEAFF.

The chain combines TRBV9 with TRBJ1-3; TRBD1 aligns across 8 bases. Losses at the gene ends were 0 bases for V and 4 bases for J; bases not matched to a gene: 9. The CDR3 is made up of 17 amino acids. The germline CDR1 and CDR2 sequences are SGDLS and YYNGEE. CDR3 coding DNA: TGTGCCAGCAGCGTAGCGGTTAGGACAGGGCCGGGAAACACCATATATTTT. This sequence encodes CASSVAVRTGPGNTIYF.

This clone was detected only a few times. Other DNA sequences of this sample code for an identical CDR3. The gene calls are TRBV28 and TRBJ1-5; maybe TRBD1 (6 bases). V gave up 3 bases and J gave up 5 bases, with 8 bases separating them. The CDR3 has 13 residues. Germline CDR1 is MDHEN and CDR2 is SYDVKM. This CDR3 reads CASSFPGDQPQHF. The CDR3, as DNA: TGTGCCAGCAGTTTCCCAGGGGATCAGCCCCAGCATTTT.

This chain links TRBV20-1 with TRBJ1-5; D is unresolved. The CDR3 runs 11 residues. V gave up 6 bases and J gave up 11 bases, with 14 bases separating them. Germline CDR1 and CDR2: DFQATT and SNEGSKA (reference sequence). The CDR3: CSAPLPSAQHF. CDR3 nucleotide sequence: TGCAGTGCCCCCCTCCCCTCAGCCCAGCATTTT.

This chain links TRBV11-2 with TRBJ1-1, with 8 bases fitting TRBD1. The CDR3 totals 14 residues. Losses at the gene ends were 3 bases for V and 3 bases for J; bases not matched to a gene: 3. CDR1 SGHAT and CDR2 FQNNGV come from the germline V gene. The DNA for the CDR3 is TGTGCCAGCAGCTTCAGGGGGCGAGACACTGAAGCTTTCTTT. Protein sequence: CASSFRGRDTEAFF.

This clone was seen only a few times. The CDR3 reads CASSPSRRSGTNDEQFF. CDR3 bases: TGTGCCAGCAGCCCGTCTAGGAGGAGCGGGACGAATGATGAGCAGTTCTTC. J is TRBJ2-1 and V is TRBV9, with TRBD2 matching over 7 bases. J gave up 8 bases and V 4 bases, and 18 bases lay outside the gene matches. Germline V gene sequence: CDR1 SGDLS, CDR2 YYNGEE. The CDR3 runs to 17 residues.

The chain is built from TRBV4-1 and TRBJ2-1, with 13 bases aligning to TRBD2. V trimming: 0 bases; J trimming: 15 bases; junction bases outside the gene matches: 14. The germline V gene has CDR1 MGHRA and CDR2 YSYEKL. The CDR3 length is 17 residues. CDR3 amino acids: CASSQDQGLAGASYWFF. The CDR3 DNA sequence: TGCGCCAGCAGCCAAGATCAAGGACTAGCGGGGGCCTCCTATTGGTTCTTC.

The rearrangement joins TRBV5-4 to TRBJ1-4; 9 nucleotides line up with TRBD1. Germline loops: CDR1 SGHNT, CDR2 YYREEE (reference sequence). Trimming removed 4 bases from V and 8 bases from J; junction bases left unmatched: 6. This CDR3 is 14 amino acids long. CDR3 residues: CASSHRGLGEKLFF. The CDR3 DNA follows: TGTGCCAGCAGCCACAGGGGGCTGGGGGAAAAACTGTTTTTT. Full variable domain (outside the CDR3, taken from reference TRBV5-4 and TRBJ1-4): ETGVTQSPTHLIKTRGQQVTLRCSSQSGHNTVSWYQQALGQGPQFIFQYYREEENGRGNFPPRFSGLQFPNYSSELNVNALELDDSALYLCASSHRGLGEKLFFGSGTQLSVL.

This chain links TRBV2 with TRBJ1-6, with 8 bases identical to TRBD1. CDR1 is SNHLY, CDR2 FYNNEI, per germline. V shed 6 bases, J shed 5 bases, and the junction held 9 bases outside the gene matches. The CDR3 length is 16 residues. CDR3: CASRPRTGTNNSPLHF. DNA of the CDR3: TGTGCCAGCAGACCTCGGACAGGGACCAATAATTCACCCCTCCACTTT.